This TCR beta chain was identified during a study of blood T cell repertoires in COVID-19. At the level of the study: The United States, Italy and Spain provided the acute and convalescent COVID-19 samples. Sample material is recorded as cDNA or gDNA derived from T cells, B-cell-depleted T cells, or PBMCs.

As originally analysed: Scientists estimated how many nucleated cells there were by amplifying reference gene primers. Clones were read by immunoSEQ multiplex PCR, and TCRdb kept only the in-frame ones, dropping some. Clone size and the V and J calls come from that table; the DNA yielded D and trimming. Of under 300,000 clones in the sample, approximately 87% were seen once. The receptor was isolated from a man aged 55 to 70 who had recovered from COVID-19. The source material was peripheral blood.

In DNA form, the CDR3 reads TGTGCCAGCAGTCGAGGACTAGCGGAGACCCAGTACTTC. Translation: CASSRGLAETQYF. This chain uses TRBV6-5 with TRBJ2-5, with 9 bases fitting TRBD2. J lost 5 bases, V lost 5 bases, and 3 bases had no gene match. The CDR3 is 13 residues long. Germline assignment: CDR1 MNHEY and CDR2 SVGAGI.